This entry features one TCR beta chain sequence. Its antigen remains unidentified. V lost 4 bases and J lost 8; bases outside the gene matches: 7. CDR1 is SGHRS, CDR2 YFSETQ, per germline. The length of the CDR3 is 14 residues. This sample is drawn from a study of PD-1 blockade in classical Hodgkin lymphoma. The time point here: cycle 4 day 1 (C4D1), after five to seven weeks of nivolumab. Brentuximab vedotin exposure varied, and every patient relapsed after autologous stem cell transplantation. The study, taken as a whole, reports: Complete responders possessed baseline diversity comparable to newly diagnosed patients. Nivolumab starters within 1 year of ASCT were excluded.

TCRdb's table, derived via immunoSEQ multiplex PCR, lists solely in-frame clones and lacks some. The sample consists of roughly 100,000 clones, roughly 87% of them appearing once. The sample in question was peripheral blood mononuclear cells (PBMCs), obtained before the fourth cycle of nivolumab. The genes are TRBV5-1 and TRBJ2-3; 10 nucleotides agree with TRBD2. The receptor comes from a human donor with classical Hodgkin lymphoma. The CDR3 DNA is TGCGCCAGCAGCCCCCAGCGGGAGGGGGGTACGCAGTATTTT. Translating gives CASSPQREGGTQYF.